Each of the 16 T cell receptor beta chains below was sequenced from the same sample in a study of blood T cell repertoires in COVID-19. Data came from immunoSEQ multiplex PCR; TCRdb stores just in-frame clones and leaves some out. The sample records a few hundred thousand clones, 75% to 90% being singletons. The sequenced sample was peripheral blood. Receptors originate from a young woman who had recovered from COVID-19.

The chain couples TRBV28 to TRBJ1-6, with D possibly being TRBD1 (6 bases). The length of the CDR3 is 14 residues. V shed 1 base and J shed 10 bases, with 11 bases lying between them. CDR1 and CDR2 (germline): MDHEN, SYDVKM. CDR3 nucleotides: TGTGCCAGCAGTTTATTAGCAGGGGACTCACCCCTCCACTTT. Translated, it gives CASSLLAGDSPLHF.

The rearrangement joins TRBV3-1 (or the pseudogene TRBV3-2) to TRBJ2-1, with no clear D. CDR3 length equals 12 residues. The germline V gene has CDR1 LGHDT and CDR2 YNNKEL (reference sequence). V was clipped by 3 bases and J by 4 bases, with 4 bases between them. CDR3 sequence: CASSQTYNEQFF. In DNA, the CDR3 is TGTGCCAGCAGCCAGACTTACAATGAGCAGTTCTTC.

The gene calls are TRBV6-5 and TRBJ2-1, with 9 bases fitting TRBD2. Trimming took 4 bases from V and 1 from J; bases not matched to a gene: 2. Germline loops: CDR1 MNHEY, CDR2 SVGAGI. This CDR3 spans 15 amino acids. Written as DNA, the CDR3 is TGTGCCAGCAGTTTGGGACTAGCATCCTACAATGAGCAGTTCTTC. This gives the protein CASSLGLASYNEQFF.

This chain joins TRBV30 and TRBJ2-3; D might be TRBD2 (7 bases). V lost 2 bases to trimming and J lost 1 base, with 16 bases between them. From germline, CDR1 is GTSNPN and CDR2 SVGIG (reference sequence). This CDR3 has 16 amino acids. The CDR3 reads CAWSRLGGGRTDTQYF. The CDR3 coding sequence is TGTGCCTGGAGTCGACTAGGGGGGGGACGCACAGATACGCAGTATTTT.

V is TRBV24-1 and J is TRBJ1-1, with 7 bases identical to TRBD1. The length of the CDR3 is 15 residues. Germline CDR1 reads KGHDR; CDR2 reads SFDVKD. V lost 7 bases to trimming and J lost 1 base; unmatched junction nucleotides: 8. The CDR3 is CATRANDRENTEAFF. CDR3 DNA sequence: TGTGCCACCAGAGCCAATGACAGGGAGAACACTGAAGCTTTCTTT.

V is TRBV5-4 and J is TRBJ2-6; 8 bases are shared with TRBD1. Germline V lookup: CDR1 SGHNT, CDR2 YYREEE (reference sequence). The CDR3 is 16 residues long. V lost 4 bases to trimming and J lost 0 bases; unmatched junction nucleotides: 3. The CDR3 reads CASSQTGVSGANVLTF. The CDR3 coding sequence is TGTGCCAGCAGCCAGACAGGGGTCTCTGGGGCCAACGTCCTGACTTTC.

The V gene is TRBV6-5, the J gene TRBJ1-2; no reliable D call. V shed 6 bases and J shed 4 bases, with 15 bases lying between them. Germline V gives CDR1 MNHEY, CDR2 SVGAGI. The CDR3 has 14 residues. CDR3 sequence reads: CASSLTESSYGYTF. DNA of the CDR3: TGTGCCAGCAGCCTAACAGAGTCGTCCTATGGCTACACCTTC.

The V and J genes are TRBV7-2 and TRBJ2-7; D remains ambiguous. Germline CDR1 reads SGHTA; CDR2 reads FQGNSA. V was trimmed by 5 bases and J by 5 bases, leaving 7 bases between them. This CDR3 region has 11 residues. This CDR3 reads CASSGSHEQYF. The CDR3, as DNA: TGTGCCAGCAGCGGTAGCCACGAGCAGTACTTC.

The CDR3 is CASRQAGGRTEAFF. In nucleotides, the CDR3 is TGCGCCAGCAGGCAAGCAGGGGGAAGGACTGAAGCTTTCTTT. The genes are TRBV10-2 and TRBJ1-1; TRBD1 matches at 7 bases. From germline, CDR1 is WSHSY and CDR2 SAAADI. J gave up 5 bases and V 6 bases, and 9 bases lay outside the gene matches. There are 14 residues in the CDR3.

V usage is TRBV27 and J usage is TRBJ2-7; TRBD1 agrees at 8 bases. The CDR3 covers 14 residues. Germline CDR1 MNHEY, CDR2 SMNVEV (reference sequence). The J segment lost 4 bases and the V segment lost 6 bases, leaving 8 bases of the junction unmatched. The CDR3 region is CASSWTGSGYEQYF. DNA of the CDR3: TGTGCCAGCAGCTGGACAGGGAGTGGGTACGAGCAGTACTTC.

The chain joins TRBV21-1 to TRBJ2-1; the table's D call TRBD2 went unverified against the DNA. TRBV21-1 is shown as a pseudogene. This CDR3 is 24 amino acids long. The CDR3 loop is CASSKLEYPQGKRGGPLVYNEQFF. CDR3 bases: TGTGCCAGCAGCAAATTGGAGTACCCCCAAGGTAAGCGGGGGGGCCCTCTAGTATACAATGAGCAGTTCTTC.

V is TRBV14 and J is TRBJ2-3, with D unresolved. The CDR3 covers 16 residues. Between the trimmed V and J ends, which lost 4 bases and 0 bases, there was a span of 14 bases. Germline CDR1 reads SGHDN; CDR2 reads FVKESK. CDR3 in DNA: TGTGCCAGCAGCCCGTCTGAGACATCTAGCACAGATACGCAGTATTTT. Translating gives CASSPSETSSTDTQYF.

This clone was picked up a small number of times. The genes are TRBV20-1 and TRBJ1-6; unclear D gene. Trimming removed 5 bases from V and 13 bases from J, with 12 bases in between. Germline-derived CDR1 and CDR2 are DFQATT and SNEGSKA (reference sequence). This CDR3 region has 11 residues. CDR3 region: CSAELDGPLHF. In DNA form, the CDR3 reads TGCAGTGCTGAACTAGATGGGCCCCTCCACTTT.

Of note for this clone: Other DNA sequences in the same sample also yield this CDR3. This chain's CDR3 is CASSGGEQFF. As DNA, the CDR3 is TGTGCCAGTAGCGGAGGCGAGCAGTTCTTC. The chain combines TRBV19 with TRBJ2-1; maybe TRBD2 (5 bases). The germline V and J ends were trimmed by 6 bases and 10 bases, with 7 bases remaining between them. Germline CDR1 and CDR2: LNHDA and SQIVND (reference sequence). The CDR3 sequence is 10 residues long. The whole variable domain, filled in from reference TRBV19 and TRBJ2-1, reads DGGITQSPKYLFRKEGQNVTLSCEQNLNHDAMYWYRQDPGQGLRLIYYSQIVNDFQKGDIAEGYSVSREKKESFPLTVTSAQKNPTAFYLCASSGGEQFFGPGTRLTVL.

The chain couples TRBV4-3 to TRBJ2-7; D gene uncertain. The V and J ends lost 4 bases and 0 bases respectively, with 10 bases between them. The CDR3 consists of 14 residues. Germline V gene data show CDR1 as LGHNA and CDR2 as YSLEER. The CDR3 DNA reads TGCGCCAGCAGCCCATCGTGGAGCTCCTACGAGCAGTACTTC. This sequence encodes CASSPSWSSYEQYF.

The DNA of the CDR3 is TGTGCCAGTAGTACTCTTGGGTTCGGGACAGATACGCAGTATTTT. Amino acid sequence: CASSTLGFGTDTQYF. The J gene is TRBJ2-3, the V gene TRBV19; no definite D call. This CDR3 spans 15 amino acids. V was shortened by 4 bases and J by 3 bases, with 14 bases between the two germline ends. Germline V CDR1 and CDR2: LNHDA, SQIVND (reference sequence).